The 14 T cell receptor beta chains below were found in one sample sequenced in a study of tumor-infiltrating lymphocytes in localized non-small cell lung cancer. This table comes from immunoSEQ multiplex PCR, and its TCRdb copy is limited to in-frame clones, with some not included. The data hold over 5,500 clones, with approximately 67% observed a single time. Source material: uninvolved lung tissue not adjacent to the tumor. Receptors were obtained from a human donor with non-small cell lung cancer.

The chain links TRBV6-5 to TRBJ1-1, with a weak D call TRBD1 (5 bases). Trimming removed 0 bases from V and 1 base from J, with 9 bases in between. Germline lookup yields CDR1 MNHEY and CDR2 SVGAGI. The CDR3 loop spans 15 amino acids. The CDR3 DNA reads TGTGCCAGCAGTTACTCGAGTACAGGGAACACTGAAGCTTTCTTT. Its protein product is CASSYSSTGNTEAFF.

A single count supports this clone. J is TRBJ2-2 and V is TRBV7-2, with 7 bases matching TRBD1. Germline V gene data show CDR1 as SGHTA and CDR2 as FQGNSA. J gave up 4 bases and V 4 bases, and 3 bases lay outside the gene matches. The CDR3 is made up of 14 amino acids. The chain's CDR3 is CASSSTGVTGELFF. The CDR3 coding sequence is TGTGCCAGCAGCTCCACAGGGGTCACCGGGGAGCTGTTTTTT.

CDR3 in amino acids: CASSLGPDSLPEAFF. Written as DNA, the CDR3 is TGTGCCAGCAGCCTCGGCCCGGACAGCTTACCTGAAGCTTTCTTT. The chain uses TRBV5-6 and TRBJ1-1, with a possible D match to TRBD1 (6 bases). From germline, CDR1 is SGHDT and CDR2 YYEEEE. This CDR3 spans 15 amino acids. V was cut by 4 bases and J by 6 bases, with 19 bases left in between.

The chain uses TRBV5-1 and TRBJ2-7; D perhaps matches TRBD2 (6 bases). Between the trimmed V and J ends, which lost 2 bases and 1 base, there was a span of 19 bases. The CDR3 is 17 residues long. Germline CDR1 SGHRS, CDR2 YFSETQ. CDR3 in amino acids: CASSFDFLEGFSYEQYF. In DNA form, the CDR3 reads TGCGCCAGCAGCTTTGATTTTTTGGAGGGCTTTTCCTACGAGCAGTACTTC.

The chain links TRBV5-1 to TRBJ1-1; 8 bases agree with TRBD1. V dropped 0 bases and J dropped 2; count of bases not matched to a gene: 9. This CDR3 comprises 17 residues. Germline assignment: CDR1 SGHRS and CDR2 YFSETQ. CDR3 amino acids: CASSLVSQGAQNTEAFF. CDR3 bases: TGCGCCAGCAGCTTGGTTTCCCAGGGGGCTCAAAACACTGAAGCTTTCTTT.

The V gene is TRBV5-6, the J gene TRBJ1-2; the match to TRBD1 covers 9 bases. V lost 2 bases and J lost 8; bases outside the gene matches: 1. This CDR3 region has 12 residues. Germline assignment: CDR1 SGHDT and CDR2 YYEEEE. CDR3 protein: CASSLTGGGYTF. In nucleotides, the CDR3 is TGTGCCAGCAGCTTAACAGGGGGCGGCTACACCTTC.

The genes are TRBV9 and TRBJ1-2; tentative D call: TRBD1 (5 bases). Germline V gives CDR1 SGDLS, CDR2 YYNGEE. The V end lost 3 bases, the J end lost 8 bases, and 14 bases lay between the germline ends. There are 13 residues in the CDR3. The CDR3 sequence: CASSATDRTGYTF. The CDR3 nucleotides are TGTGCCAGCAGCGCAACCGACAGAACGGGCTACACCTTC.

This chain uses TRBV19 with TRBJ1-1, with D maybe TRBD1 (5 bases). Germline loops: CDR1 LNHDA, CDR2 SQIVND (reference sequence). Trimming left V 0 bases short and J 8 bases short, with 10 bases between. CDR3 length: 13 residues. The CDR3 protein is CASSIERRGEAFF. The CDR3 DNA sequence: TGTGCCAGTAGTATAGAAAGGAGGGGCGAAGCTTTCTTT.

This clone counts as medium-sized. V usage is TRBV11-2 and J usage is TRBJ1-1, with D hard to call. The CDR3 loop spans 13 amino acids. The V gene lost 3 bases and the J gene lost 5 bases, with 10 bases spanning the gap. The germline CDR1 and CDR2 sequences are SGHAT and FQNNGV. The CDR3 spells CASSLNVLTEAFF. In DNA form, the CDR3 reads TGTGCCAGCAGCTTGAACGTTCTGACTGAAGCTTTCTTT.

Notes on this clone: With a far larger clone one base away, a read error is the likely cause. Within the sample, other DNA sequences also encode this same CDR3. CDR3 sequence: CASSQAGADEQYF. The CDR3 nucleotides read TGTGCCAGCAGCCAAGCTGGAGCGGACGAGCAGTACTTC. V and J are TRBV11-3 and TRBJ2-7; possible D gene TRBD2, 5 bases. Trimming stripped 5 bases from V and 5 bases from J, with 13 bases between. The germline gives CDR1 SGHNT, CDR2 YENEEA. The CDR3 totals 13 residues.

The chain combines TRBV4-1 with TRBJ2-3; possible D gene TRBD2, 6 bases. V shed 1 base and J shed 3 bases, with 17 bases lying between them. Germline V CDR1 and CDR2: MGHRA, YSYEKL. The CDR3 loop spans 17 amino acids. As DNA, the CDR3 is TGCGCCAGCAGCCAAGTATGGAGGGACCCAAGGACAGATACGCAGTATTTT. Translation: CASSQVWRDPRTDTQYF.

In nucleotides, the CDR3 is TGTGCCTGGATCCTGGGGGACGGCGCCGGCTACACCTTC. The encoded protein is CAWILGDGAGYTF. The V call is TRBV30, the J call TRBJ1-2; possible D gene TRBD1, 5 bases. Trimming removed 4 bases at V and 8 bases at J, with 17 bases between. Germline CDR1 is GTSNPN and CDR2 is SVGIG (reference sequence). The CDR3 totals 13 residues.

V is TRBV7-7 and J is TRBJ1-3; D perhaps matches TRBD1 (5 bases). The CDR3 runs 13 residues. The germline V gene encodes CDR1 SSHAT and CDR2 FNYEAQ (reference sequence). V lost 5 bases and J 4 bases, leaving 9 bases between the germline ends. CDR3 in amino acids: CASSLGTGNTIYF. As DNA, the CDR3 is TGTGCCAGCAGCCTCGGGACCGGAAACACCATATATTTT. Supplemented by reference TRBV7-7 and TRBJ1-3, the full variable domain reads GAGVSQSPRYKVTKRGQDVTLRCDPISSHATLYWYQQALGQGPEFLTYFNYEAQPDKSGLPSDRFSAERPEGSISTLTIQRTEQRDSAMYRCASSLGTGNTIYFGEGSWLTVV.

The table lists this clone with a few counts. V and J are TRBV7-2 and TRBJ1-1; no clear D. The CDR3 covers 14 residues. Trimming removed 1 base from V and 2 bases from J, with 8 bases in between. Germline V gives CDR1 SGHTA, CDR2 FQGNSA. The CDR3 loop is CASSLEGLNTEAFF. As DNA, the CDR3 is TGTGCCAGCAGCTTAGAAGGCCTAAACACTGAAGCTTTCTTT. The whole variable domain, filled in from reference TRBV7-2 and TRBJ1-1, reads GAGVSQSPSNKVTEKGKDVELRCDPISGHTALYWYRQSLGQGLEFLIYFQGNSAPDKSGLPSDRFSAERTGGSVSTLTIQRTQQEDSAVYLCASSLEGLNTEAFFGQGTRLTVV.